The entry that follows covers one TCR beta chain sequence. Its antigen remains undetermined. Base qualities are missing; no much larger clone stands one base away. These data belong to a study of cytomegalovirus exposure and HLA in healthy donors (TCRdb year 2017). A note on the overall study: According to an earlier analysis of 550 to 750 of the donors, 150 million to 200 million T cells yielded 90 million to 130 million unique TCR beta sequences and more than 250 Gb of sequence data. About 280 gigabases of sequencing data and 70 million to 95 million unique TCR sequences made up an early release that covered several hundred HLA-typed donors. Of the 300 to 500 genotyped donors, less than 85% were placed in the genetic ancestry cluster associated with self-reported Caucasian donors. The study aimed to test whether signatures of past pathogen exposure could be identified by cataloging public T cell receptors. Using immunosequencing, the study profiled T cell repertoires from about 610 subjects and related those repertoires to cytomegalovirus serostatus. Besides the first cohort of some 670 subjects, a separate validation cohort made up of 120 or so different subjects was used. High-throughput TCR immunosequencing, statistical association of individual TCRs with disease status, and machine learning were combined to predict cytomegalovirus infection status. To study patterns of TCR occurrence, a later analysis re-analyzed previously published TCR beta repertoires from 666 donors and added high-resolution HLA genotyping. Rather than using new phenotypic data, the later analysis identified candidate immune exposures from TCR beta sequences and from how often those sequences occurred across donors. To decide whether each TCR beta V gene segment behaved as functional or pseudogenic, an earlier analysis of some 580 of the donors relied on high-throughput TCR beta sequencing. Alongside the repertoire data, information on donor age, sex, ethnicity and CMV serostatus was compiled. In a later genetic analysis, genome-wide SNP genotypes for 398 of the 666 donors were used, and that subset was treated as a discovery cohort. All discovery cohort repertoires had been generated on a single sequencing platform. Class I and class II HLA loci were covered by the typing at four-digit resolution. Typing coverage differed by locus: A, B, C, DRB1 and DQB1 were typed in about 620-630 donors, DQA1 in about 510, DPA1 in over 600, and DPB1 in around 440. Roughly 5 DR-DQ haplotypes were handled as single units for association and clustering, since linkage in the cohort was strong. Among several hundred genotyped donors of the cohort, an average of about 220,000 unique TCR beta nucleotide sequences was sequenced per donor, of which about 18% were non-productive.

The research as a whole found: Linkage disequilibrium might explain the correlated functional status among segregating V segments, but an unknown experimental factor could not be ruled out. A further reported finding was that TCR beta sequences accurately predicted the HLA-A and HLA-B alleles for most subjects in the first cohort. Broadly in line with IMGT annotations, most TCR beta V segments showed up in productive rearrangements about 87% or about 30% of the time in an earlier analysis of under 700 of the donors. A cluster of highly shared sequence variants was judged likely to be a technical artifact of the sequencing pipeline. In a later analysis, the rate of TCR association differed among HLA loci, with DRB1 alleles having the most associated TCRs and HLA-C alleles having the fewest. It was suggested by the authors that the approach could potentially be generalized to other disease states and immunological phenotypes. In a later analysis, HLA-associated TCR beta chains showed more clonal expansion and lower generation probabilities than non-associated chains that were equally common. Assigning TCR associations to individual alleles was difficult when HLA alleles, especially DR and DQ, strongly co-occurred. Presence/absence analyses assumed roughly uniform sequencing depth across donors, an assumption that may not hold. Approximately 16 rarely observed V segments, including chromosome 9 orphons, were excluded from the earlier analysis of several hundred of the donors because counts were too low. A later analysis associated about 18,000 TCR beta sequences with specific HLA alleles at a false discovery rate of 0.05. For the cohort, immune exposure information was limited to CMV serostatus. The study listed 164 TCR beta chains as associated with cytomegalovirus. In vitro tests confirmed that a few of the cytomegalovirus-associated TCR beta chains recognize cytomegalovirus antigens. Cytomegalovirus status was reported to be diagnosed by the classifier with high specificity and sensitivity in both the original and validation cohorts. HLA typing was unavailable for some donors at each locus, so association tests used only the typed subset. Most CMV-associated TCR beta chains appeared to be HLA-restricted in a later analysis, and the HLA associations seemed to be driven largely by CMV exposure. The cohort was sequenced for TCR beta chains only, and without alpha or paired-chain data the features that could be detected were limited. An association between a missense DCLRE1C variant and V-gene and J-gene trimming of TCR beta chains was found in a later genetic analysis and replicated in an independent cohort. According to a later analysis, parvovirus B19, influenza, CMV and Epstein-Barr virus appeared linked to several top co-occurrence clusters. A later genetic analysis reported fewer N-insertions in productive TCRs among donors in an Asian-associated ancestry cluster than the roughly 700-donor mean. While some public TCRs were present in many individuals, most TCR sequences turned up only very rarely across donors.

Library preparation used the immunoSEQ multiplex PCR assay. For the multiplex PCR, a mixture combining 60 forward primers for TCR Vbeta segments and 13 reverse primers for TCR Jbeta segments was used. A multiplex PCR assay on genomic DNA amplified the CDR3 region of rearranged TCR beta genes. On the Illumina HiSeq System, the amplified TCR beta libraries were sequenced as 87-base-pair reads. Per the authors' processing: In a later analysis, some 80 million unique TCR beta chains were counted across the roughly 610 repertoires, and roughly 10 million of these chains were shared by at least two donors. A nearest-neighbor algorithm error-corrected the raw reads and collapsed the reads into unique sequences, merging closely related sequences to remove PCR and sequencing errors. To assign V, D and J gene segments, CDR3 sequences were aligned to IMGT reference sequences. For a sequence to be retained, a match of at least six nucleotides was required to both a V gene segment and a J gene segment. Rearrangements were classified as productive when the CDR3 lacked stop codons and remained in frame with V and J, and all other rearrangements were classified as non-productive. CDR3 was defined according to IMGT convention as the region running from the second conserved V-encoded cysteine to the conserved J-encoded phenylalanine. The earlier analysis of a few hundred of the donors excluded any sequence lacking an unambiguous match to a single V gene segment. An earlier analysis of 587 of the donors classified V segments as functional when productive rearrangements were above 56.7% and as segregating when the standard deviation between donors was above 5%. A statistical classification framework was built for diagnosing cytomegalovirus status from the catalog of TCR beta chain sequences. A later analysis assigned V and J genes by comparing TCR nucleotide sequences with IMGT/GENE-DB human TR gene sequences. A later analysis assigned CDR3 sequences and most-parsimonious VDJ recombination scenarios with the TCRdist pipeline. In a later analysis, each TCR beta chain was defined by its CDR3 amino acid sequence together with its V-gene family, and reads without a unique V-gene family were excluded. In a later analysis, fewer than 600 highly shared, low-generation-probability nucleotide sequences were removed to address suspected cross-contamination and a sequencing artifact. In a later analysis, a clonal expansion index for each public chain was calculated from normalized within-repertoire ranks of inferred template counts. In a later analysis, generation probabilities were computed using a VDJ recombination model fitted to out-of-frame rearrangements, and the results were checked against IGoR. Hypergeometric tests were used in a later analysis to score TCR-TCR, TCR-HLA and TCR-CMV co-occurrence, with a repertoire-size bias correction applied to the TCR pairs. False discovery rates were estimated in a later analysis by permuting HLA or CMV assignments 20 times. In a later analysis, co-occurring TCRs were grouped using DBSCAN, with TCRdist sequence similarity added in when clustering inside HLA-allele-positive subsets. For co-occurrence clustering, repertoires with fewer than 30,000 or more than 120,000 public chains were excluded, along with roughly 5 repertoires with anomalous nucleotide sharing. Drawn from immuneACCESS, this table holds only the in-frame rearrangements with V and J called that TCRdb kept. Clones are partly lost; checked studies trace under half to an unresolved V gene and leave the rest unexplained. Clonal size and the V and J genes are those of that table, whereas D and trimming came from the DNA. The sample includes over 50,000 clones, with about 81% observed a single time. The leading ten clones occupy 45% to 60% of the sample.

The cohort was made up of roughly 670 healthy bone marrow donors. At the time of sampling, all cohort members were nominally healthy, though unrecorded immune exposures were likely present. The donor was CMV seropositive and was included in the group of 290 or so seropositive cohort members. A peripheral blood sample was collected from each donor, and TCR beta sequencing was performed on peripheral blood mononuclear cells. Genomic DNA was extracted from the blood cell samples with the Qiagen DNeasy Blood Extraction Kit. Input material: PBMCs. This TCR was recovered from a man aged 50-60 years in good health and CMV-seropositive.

CDR3 region: CAISEGLPGQPQHF. The DNA sequence is as follows: TGTGCCATCAGCGAAGGGCTACCAGGGCAGCCCCAGCATTTT. The sequence is built from TRBV10-3 and TRBJ1-5; the D gene is possibly TRBD1, with 5 bases matching. V is reduced by 6 bases and J by 7 bases, leaving a spacing of 16 bases between them. The CDR3 runs 14 amino acids, cysteine and phenylalanine included. Only the CDR3 region is kept as DNA, spanning 42 bases read in frame from base 1. CDR1 and CDR2 are drawn from the germline V gene: ENHRY, SYGVKD.